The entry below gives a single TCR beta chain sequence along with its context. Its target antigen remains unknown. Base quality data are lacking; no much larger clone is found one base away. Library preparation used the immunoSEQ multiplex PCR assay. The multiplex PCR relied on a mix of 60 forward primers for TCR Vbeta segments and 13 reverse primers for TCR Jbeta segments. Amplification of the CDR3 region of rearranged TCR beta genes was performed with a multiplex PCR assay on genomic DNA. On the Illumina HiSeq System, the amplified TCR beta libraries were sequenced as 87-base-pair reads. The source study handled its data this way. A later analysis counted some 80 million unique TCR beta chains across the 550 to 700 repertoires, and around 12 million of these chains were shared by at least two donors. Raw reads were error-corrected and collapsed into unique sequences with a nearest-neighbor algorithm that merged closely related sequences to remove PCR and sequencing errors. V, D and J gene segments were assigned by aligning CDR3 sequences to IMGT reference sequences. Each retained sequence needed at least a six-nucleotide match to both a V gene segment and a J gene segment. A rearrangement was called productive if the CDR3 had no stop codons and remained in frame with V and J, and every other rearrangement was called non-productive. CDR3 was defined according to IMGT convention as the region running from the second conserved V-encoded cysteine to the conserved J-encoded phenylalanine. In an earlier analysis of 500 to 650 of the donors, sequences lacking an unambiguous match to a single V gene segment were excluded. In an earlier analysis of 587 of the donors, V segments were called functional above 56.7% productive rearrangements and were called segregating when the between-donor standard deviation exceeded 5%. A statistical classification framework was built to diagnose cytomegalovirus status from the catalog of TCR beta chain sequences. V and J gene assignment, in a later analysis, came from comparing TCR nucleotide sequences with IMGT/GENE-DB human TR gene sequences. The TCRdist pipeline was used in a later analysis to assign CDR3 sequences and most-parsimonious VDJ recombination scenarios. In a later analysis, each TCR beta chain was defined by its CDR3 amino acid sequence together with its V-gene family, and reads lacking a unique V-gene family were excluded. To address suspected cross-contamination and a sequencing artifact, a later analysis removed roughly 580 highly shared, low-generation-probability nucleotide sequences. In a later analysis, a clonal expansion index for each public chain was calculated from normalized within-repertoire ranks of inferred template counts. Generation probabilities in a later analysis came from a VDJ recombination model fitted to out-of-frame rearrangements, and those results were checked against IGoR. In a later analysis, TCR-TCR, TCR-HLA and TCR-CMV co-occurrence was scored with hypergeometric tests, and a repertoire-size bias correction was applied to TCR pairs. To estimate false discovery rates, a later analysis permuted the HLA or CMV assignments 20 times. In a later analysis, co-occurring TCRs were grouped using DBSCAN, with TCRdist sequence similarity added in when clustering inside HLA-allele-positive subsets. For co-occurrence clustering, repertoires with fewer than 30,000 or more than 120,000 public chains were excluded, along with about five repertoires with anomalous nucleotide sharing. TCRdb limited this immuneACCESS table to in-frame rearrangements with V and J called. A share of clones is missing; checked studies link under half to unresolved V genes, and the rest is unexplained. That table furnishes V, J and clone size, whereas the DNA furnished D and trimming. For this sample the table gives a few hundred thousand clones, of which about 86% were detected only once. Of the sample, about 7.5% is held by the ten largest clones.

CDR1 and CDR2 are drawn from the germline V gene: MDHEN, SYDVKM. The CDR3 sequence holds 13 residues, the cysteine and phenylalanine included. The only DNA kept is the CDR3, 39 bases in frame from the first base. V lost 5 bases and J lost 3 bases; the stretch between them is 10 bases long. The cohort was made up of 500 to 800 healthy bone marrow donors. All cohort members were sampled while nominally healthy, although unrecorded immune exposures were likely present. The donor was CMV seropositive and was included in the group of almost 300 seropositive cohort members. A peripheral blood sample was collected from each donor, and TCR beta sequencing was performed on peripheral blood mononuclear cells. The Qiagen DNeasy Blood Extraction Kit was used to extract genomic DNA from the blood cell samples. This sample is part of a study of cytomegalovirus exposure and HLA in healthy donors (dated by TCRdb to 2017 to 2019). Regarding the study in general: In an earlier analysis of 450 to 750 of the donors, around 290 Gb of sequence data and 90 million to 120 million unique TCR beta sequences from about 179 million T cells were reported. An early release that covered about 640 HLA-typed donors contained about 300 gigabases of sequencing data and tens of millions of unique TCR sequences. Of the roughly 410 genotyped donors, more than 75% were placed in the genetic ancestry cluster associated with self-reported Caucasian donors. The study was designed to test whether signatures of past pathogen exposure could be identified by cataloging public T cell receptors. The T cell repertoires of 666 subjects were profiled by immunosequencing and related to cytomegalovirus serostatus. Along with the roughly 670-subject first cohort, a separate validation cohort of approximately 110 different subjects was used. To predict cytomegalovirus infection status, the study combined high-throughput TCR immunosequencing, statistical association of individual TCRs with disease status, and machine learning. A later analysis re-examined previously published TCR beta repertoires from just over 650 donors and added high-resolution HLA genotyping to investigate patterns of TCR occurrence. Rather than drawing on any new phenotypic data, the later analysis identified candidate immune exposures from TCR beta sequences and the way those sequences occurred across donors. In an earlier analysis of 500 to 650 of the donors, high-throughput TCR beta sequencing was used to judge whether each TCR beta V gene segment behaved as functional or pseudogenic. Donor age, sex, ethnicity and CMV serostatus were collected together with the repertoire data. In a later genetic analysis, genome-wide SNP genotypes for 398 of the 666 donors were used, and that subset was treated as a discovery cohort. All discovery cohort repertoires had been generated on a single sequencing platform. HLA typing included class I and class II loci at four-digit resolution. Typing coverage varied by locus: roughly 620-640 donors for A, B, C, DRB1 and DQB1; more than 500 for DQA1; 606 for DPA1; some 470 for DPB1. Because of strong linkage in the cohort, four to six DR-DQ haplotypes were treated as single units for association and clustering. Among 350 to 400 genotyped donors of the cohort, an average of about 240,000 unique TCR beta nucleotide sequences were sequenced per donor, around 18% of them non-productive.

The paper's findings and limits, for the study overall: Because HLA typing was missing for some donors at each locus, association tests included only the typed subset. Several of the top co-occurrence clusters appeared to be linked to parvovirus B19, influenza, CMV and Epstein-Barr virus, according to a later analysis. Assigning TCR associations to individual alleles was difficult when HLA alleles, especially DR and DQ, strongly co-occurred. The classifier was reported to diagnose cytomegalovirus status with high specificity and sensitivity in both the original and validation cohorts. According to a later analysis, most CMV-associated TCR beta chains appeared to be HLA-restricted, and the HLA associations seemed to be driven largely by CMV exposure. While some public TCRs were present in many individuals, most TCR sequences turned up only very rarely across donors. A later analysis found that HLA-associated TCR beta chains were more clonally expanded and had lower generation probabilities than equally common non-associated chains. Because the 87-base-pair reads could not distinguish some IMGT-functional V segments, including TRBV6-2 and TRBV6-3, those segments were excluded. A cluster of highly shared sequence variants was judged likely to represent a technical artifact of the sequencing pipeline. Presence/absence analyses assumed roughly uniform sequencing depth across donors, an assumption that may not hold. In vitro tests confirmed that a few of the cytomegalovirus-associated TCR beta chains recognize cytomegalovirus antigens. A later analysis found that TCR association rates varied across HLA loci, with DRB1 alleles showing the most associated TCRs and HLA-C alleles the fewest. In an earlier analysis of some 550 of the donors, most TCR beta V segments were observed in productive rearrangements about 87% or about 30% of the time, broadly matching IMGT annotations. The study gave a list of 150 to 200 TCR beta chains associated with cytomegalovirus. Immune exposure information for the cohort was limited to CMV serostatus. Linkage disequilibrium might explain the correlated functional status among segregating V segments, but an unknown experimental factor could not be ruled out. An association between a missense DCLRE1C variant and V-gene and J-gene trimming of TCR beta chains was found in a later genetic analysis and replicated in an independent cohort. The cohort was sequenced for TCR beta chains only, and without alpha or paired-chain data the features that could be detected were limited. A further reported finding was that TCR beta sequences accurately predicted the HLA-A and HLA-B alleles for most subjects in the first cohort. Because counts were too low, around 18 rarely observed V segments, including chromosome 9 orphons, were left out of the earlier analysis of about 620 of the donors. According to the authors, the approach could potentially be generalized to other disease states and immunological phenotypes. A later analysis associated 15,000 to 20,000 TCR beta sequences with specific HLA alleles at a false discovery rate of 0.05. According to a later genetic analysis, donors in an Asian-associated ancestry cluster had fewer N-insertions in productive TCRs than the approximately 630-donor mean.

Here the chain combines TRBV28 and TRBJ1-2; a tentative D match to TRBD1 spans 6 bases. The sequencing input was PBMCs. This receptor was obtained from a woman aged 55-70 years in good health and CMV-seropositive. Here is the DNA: TGTGCCAGCAGTCTTGACAGGTACTATGGCTACACCTTC. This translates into CASSLDRYYGYTF.